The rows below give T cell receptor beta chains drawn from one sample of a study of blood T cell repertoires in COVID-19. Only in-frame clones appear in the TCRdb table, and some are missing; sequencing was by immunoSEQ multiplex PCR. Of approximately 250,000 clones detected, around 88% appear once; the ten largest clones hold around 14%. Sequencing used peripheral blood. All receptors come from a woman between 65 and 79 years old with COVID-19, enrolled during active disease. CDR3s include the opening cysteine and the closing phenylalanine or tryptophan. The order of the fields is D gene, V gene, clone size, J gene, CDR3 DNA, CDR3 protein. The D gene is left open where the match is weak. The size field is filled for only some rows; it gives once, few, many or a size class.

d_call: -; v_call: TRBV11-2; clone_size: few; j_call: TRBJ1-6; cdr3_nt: TGTGCCAGCAGCTTATCGAATTCACCCCTCCACTTT; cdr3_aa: CASSLSNSPLHF
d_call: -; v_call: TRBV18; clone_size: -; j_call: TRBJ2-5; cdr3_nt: TGTGCCAGCTCACCACAAAGCATAGTAAACGGAGAGACCCAGTACTTC; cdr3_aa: CASSPQSIVNGETQYF
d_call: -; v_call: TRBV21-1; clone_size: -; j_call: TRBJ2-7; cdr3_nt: TGTGCCAGCAGCACAAGGGAGGGGACAGGCATTACCTACGAGCAGTACTTC; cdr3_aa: CASSTREGTGITYEQYF
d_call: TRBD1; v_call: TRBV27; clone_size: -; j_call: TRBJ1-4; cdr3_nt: TGTGCCAGCAGTCTGATGGGACAGGGACCCAATGAAAAACTGTTTTTT; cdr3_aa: CASSLMGQGPNEKLFF
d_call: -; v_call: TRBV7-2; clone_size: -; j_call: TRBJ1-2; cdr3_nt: TGTGCCAGCAGCACACGGAACAGGCACTATGGCTACACCTTC; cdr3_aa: CASSTRNRHYGYTF
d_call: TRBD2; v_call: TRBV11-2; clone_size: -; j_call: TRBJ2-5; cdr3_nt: TGTGCCAGCAGCTTCCGGCGGGGGGCCTACCTACCTCAAGAGACCCAGTACTTC; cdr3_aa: CASSFRRGAYLPQETQYF
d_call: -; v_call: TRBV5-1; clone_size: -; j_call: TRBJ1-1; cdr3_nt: TGCGCCAGCAGCTTGGACGGCGCAGGGTCGGGCACTGAAGCTTTCTTT; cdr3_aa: CASSLDGAGSGTEAFF
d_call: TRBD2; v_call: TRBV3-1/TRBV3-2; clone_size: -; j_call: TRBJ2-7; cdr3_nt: TGTGCCAGCAGCCCCCAGCGGACTAGCGGGGGGTCCTACGAGCAGTACTTC; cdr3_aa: CASSPQRTSGGSYEQYF
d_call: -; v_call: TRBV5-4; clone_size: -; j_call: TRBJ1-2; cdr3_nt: TGTGCCAGCAGTTCGGGTCGGGGTCTAGGCTATGGCTACACCTTC; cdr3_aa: CASSSGRGLGYGYTF
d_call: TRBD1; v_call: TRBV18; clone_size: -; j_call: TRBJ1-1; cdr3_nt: TGTGCCAGCTCACCCAGACAGGGCGTCACTGAAGCTTTCTTT; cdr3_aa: CASSPRQGVTEAFF
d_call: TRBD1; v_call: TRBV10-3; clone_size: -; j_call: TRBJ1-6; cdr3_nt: TGTGCCATCAACCCGGGACAGGGGAATAATTCACCCCTCCACTTT; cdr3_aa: CAINPGQGNNSPLHF
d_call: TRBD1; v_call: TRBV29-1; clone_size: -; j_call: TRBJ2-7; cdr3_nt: TGCAGCGTTGAAATCCCTGGGGGGACAGGGTCCACCTACGAGCAGTACTTC; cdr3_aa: CSVEIPGGTGSTYEQYF
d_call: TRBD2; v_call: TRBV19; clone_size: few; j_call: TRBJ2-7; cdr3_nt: TGTGCCAGTAGTCTACGACTAGCGGGGGGCGAGCAGTACTTC; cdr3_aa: CASSLRLAGGEQYF
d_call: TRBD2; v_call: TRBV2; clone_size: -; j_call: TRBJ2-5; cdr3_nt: TGTGCCAGCAGATGGACTAGCGGGGGAGAGACCCAGTACTTC; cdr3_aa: CASRWTSGGETQYF
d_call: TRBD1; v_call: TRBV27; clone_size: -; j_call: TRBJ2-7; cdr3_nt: TGTGCCAGCTCAGACAGGGGGCAGTCCTACGAGCAGTACTTC; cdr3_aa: CASSDRGQSYEQYF
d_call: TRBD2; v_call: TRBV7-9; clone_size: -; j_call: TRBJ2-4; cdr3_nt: TGTGCCAGCAGCTTAATAGCGGGGGGGCGTGAAAACATTCAGTACTTC; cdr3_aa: CASSLIAGGRENIQYF
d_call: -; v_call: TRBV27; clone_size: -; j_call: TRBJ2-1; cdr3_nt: TGTGCCAGCAGTTTAGGGCACAATGAGCAGTTCTTC; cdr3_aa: CASSLGHNEQFF
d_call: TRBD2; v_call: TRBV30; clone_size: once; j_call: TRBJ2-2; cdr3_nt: TGTGCACGGACGGCTAGCGGGGGGACCGGGGAGCTGTTTTTT; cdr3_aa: CARTASGGTGELFF
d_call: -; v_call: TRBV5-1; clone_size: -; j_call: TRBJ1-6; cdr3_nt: TGCGCCAGCAGAGAAGGTCAGGGGATTTCACCCCTCCACTTT; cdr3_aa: CASREGQGISPLHF
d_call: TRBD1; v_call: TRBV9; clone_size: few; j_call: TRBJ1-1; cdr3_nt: TGTGCCAGCAGCCCCCAGACAGGGGGGAACACTGAAGCTTTCTTT; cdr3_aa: CASSPQTGGNTEAFF
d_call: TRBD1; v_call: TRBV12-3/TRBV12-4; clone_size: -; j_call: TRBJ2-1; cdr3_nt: TGTGCCAGCAACCGGGACAGGTACAATGAGCAGTTCTTC; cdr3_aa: CASNRDRYNEQFF
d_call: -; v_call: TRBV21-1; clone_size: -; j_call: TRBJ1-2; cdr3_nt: TGTGCCAGCAGCAAAGCGAAACGGACAGGGACTTTCGTCTATGGCTACACCTTC; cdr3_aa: CASSKAKRTGTFVYGYTF
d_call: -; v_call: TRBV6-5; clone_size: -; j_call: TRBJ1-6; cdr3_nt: TGTGCCAGCAGTCGGATACGGGATAATTCACCCCTCCACTTT; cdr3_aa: CASSRIRDNSPLHF
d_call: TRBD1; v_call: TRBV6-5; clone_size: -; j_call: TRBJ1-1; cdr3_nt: TGTGCCAGCGGAAACAGGGGGGCGGGATATGTCAAAGCTTTCTTT; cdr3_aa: CASGNRGAGYVKAFF
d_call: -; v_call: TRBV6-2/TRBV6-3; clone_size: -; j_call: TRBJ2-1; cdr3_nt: TGTGCCAGCAGTTTCTTCGACAGGACCTACAATGAGCAGTTCTTC; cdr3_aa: CASSFFDRTYNEQFF
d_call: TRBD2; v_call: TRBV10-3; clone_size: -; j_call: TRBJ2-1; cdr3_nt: TGTGCCATCAGTGAGTCTGGTAGCGGGGTCAATGAGCAGTTCTTC; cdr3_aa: CAISESGSGVNEQFF
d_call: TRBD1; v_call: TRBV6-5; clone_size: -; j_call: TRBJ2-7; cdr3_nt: TGTGCCAGCAGTTACTCAGGGGGCGAATACGAGCAGTACTTC; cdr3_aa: CASSYSGGEYEQYF
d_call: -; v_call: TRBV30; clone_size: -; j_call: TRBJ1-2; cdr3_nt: TGTGCCTGGAGACCAGGAACCTACAGGGACCCCGGAAGCTATGGCTACACCTTC; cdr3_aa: CAWRPGTYRDPGSYGYTF
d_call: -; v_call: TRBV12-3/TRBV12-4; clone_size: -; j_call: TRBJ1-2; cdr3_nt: TGTGCCAGCAGTACACAGGGATTCTATGGCTACACCTTC; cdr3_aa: CASSTQGFYGYTF
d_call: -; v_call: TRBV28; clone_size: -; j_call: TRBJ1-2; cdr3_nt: TGTGCCAGCAGTTTGGGAGGGACCAGCTATGGCTACACCTTC; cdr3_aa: CASSLGGTSYGYTF
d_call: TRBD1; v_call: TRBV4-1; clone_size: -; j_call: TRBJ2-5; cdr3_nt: TGCGCCAGCAGCCATCCCACCAAAGACAGGGTGGAGACCCAGTACTTC; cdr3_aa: CASSHPTKDRVETQYF
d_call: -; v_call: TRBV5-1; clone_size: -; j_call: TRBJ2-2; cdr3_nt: TGCGCCAGCAGCTTCGGTGGGAACACCGGGGAGCTGTTTTTT; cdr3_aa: CASSFGGNTGELFF
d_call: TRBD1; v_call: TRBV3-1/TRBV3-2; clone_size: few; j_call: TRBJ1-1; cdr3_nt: TGTGCCAGCAGCCAAGATAGAAGGACAGGGGACACTGAAGCTTTCTTT; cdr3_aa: CASSQDRRTGDTEAFF
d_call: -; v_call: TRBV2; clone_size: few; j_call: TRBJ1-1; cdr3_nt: TGTGCCAGCAGCGCTGACAGAAACACTGAAGCTTTCTTT; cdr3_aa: CASSADRNTEAFF
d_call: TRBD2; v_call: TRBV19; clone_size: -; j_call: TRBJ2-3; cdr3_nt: TGTGCCAGTAGCCCTCAGAATAGCGGGGGCGGGGATACGCAGTATTTT; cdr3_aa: CASSPQNSGGGDTQYF
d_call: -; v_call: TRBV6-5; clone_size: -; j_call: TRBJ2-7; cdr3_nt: TGTGCCAGCTTATCACAAACAGGGTGGCAGTACTTC; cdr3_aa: CASLSQTGWQYF
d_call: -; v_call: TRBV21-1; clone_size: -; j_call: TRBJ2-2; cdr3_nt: TGTGCCAGCAGCAACGTGTTATCCGGGGAGCTGTTTTTT; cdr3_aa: CASSNVLSGELFF
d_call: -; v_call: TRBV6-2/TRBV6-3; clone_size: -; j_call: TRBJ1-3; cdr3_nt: TGTGCCAGCAGTTACTCGAGCCTTCCTGGAAACACCATATATTTT; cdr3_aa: CASSYSSLPGNTIYF